These 29 T cell receptor beta chains were sequenced from one sample in a study of control samples from healthy donors and cancer patients (dated by TCRdb to between 2020 and 2021). Receptor libraries were prepared by the immunoSEQ multiplex PCR assay. TCRdb holds this immuneACCESS table with in-frame rearrangements only. Some clones are missing; in checked studies, unresolved V genes explain under half, and the rest has no known cause. The sample includes tens of thousands of clones, with about nine tenths observed a single time. The ten largest clones represent about a sixth of the sample. Sequenced sample: blood. Receptors originate from a man aged 30 to 39 in good health.

This chain links TRBV7-9 with TRBJ2-7, with 7 nucleotides matching TRBD1. In germline, CDR1 is SEHNR, CDR2 FQNEAQ (reference sequence). The CDR3 is 14 residues long. V gave up 7 bases and J gave up 3 bases; unmatched junction bases: 9. CDR3 amino acids: CASMRIGDSYEQYF. Here the CDR3 DNA reads TGTGCCAGCATGCGAATTGGGGACAGCTACGAGCAGTACTTC.

The chain is built from TRBV9 and TRBJ2-5; 7 bases match TRBD1. With 0 bases clipped from V and 2 bases from J, the junction kept 13 bases outside the gene matches. This CDR3 contains 18 residues. The germline gives CDR1 SGDLS, CDR2 YYNGEE. The CDR3 DNA reads TGTGCCAGCAGCGTAGGTCATTTAGGGGGCGATCCTCAAGAGACCCAGTACTTC. Translating it yields CASSVGHLGGDPQETQYF.

The J gene is TRBJ1-6, the V gene TRBV4-1; D is ambiguous. Germline CDR1 MGHRA, CDR2 YSYEKL. CDR3 length: 15 residues. V lost 4 bases, J lost 5 bases, and 12 bases lay in between. This chain's CDR3 is CASSLRSQDNSPLHF. CDR3 DNA sequence: TGCGCCAGCAGCCTGCGGTCCCAGGATAATTCACCCCTCCACTTT.

V gene TRBV10-2 combines with J gene TRBJ2-3; TRBD2 agrees at 11 bases. Looked up from germline, CDR1 is WSHSY and CDR2 is SAAADI. The V and J ends lost 1 base and 9 bases, in that order; junction bases with no gene match: 6. CDR3 length: 15 amino acids. The DNA for the CDR3 is TGCGCCAGCAGTGAGTATAGCGGGGGGGCCAGGACGCAGTATTTT. Its translation is CASSEYSGGARTQYF.

V is TRBV4-3 and J is TRBJ1-3; 7 bases are shared with TRBD1. The CDR3 length is 18 residues. From germline, CDR1 is LGHNA and CDR2 YSLEER. V lost 0 bases and J lost 0; bases outside the gene matches: 8. The DNA for the CDR3 is TGCGCCAGCAGCCAAGAAGCCAGGGGGGCAGCCTCTGGAAACACCATATATTTT. It codes for CASSQEARGAASGNTIYF.

The rearrangement joins TRBV5-8 to TRBJ1-1; TRBD1 agrees at 9 bases. This CDR3 region has 14 residues. V gave up 5 bases and J gave up 5 bases; unmatched junction bases: 7. Germline CDR1 and CDR2: SGHTS and YDEGEE. CDR3 residues: CASRYRGRRTEAFF. The DNA of the CDR3 is TGTGCCAGCAGGTACAGGGGGCGGCGGACTGAAGCTTTCTTT.

This sequence joins TRBV28 and TRBJ1-1, with D possibly TRBD1 on 5 matching bases. V was shortened by 8 bases and J by 1 base, with 11 bases between the two germline ends. The CDR3 totals 13 residues. Germline assignment: CDR1 MDHEN and CDR2 SYDVKM. In DNA form, the CDR3 reads TGTGCCAGCGGCAGGGAGACGAACACTGAAGCTTTCTTT. Encoded protein: CASGRETNTEAFF.

The chain uses TRBV30 and TRBJ2-7; D is undetermined. CDR3 length: 13 residues. The germline V gene encodes CDR1 GTSNPN and CDR2 SVGIG (reference sequence). V shed 0 bases and J shed 3 bases, with 9 bases lying between them. The CDR3 sequence: CAWSVSPLYEQYF. In DNA, the CDR3 is TGTGCCTGGAGTGTGTCCCCGCTCTACGAGCAGTACTTC.

The rearrangement joins TRBV9 to TRBJ2-7; D perhaps matches TRBD1 (7 bases). Germline assignment: CDR1 SGDLS and CDR2 YYNGEE. This CDR3 spans 18 amino acids. The V and J ends lost 4 bases and 2 bases respectively, with 25 bases between them. CDR3 sequence: CASSTLPPLQGRTYEQYF. As DNA, the CDR3 is TGTGCCAGCAGCACCCTCCCCCCGTTACAGGGGAGGACCTACGAGCAGTACTTC.

J is TRBJ2-1 and V is TRBV3-1 (or the pseudogene TRBV3-2); no clear D gene. Germline V gene data show CDR1 as LGHDT and CDR2 as YNNKEL (reference sequence). V was trimmed by 5 bases and J by 0 bases, leaving 11 bases between them. CDR3 size: 15 residues. The CDR3 coding sequence is TGTGCCAGCAGCGACACCGGATTCTCCTACAATGAGCAGTTCTTC. Amino acids: CASSDTGFSYNEQFF.

This clone was observed once. The rearrangement uses TRBV18 and TRBJ2-5, with TRBD2 matching over 10 bases. The CDR3 runs to 17 residues. With 2 bases clipped from V and 2 bases from J, the junction kept 8 bases outside the gene matches. The germline V gene encodes CDR1 KGHSH and CDR2 LQKENI. CDR3 nucleotides: TGTGCCAGCTCACCAAGGGCTAGCGGGGGACTGCAAGAGACCCAGTACTTC. Translation: CASSPRASGGLQETQYF.

The genes are TRBV30 and TRBJ2-1; D uncertain. The V and J ends lost 5 bases and 0 bases respectively, with 8 bases between them. This CDR3 is built from 13 residues. Germline V CDR1 and CDR2: GTSNPN, SVGIG (reference sequence). CDR3 nucleotides: TGTGCCTGGGTCGGAAACTCCTACAATGAGCAGTTCTTC. Protein sequence: CAWVGNSYNEQFF.

The chain couples TRBV4-3 to TRBJ2-1; D might be TRBD2 (7 bases). The CDR3 loop spans 17 amino acids. The V end was cut by 0 bases, the J end by 7 bases, with 19 bases between. Germline CDR1 reads LGHNA; CDR2 reads YSLEER. The CDR3 loop reads CASSQDQWGGAYNEQFF. CDR3 DNA: TGCGCCAGCAGCCAAGATCAGTGGGGGGGGGCGTATAATGAGCAGTTCTTC.

This chain uses TRBV5-6 with TRBJ1-2, with D possibly being TRBD1 (6 bases). Germline V gene data show CDR1 as SGHDT and CDR2 as YYEEEE. This CDR3 comprises 14 residues. V shed 4 bases and J shed 2 bases, with 12 bases lying between them. CDR3 region: CASSIGQQNYGYTF. The CDR3 DNA is TGTGCCAGCAGCATAGGACAGCAAAACTATGGCTACACCTTC. The entire variable domain, with the rest obtained from reference TRBV5-6 and TRBJ1-2, is as follows: DAGVTQSPTHLIKTRGQQVTLRCSPKSGHDTVSWYQQALGQGPQFIFQYYEEEERQRGNFPDRFSGHQFPNYSSELNVNALLLGDSALYLCASSIGQQNYGYTFGSGTRLTVV.

The chain links TRBV30 to TRBJ2-5, with TRBD2 as a possible D gene (5 bases). This CDR3 region has 15 residues. Trimming took 2 bases from V and 2 from J, leaving 15 bases between them. The germline CDR1 and CDR2 sequences are GTSNPN and SVGIG (reference sequence). The CDR3 region has the DNA TGTGCCTGGAGTTTTCGGGGTAGTCGGCAAGAGACCCAGTACTTC. It specifies CAWSFRGSRQETQYF.

V usage is TRBV11-1 and J usage is TRBJ2-1; 10 bases line up with TRBD2. The CDR3 is 16 amino acids. V shed 6 bases and J 4 bases; nucleotides not matched to a gene: 9. CDR1 and CDR2 from the germline V gene are SGHAT and FQDESV (reference sequence). CDR3 protein: CASSKPRTSGYNEQFF. The CDR3 bases are TGTGCCAGCAGTAAACCAAGGACTAGCGGATACAATGAGCAGTTCTTC.

This clone was recorded a few times. V and J are TRBV3-1 (or the pseudogene TRBV3-2) and TRBJ1-5; D uncertain. V was shortened by 0 bases and J by 0 bases, with 6 bases between the two germline ends. This CDR3 is 15 amino acids long. Germline V CDR1 and CDR2: LGHDT, YNNKEL (reference sequence). The CDR3 sequence: CASSQDRNSNQPQHF. The DNA for the CDR3 is TGTGCCAGCAGCCAAGACAGAAATAGCAATCAGCCCCAGCATTTT.

This chain uses TRBV7-9 with TRBJ1-4, with 7 bases identical to TRBD1. Germline assignment: CDR1 SEHNR and CDR2 FQNEAQ (reference sequence). The CDR3 length is 17 residues. J lost 0 bases, V lost 5 bases, and 9 bases had no gene match. CDR3 loop: CASSLPQGISTNEKLFF. Here the CDR3 DNA reads TGTGCCAGCAGCCTCCCACAGGGGATATCAACTAATGAAAAACTGTTTTTT.

This chain connects TRBV4-3 to TRBJ1-1; D is perhaps TRBD1 (6 bases). V gave up 6 bases and J gave up 6 bases, with 17 bases separating them. This CDR3 is built from 14 residues. Germline assignment: CDR1 LGHNA and CDR2 YSLEER. The CDR3 is CASSSLQGTAEAFF. Written as DNA, the CDR3 is TGCGCCAGCAGTTCTCTCCAGGGGACGGCTGAAGCTTTCTTT.

This clone is a singleton in its sample. CDR3 coding DNA: TGTGCCAGCAGTTATCAACTAGCGGGGTACCAAGAGACCCAGTACTTC. It codes for CASSYQLAGYQETQYF. The rearrangement uses TRBV6-5 and TRBJ2-5; 10 bases match TRBD2. The J segment lost 0 bases and the V segment lost 3 bases, leaving 4 bases of the junction unmatched. The CDR3 runs 16 residues. Germline V gives CDR1 MNHEY, CDR2 SVGAGI.

The chain has TRBV7-2 and TRBJ1-2; possibly TRBD1 for D (5 bases). Trimming pared 4 bases from V and 4 bases from J, leaving 19 bases between. Germline V gene data show CDR1 as SGHTA and CDR2 as FQGNSA. This CDR3 region has 16 residues. In DNA form, the CDR3 reads TGTGCCAGCAGCTCAGGACCAGGGAAGGTTGGCTATGGCTACACCTTC. Amino acids: CASSSGPGKVGYGYTF. Full variable domain (remainder filled in from reference TRBV7-2 and TRBJ1-2): GAGVSQSPSNKVTEKGKDVELRCDPISGHTALYWYRQSLGQGLEFLIYFQGNSAPDKSGLPSDRFSAERTGGSVSTLTIQRTQQEDSAVYLCASSSGPGKVGYGYTFGSGTRLTVV.

The chain combines TRBV19 with TRBJ2-3; 9 nucleotides line up with TRBD1. CDR1 LNHDA and CDR2 SQIVND come from the germline V gene (reference sequence). J lost 3 bases, V lost 5 bases, and 12 bases had no gene match. CDR3 size: 17 residues. The CDR3 sequence is CASSFSGTGMGTDTQYF. The CDR3 region has the DNA TGTGCCAGTAGTTTCTCCGGGACAGGGATGGGGACAGATACGCAGTATTTT. Filled out from reference TRBV19 and TRBJ2-3, the complete variable domain reads DGGITQSPKYLFRKEGQNVTLSCEQNLNHDAMYWYRQDPGQGLRLIYYSQIVNDFQKGDIAEGYSVSREKKESFPLTVTSAQKNPTAFYLCASSFSGTGMGTDTQYFGPGTRLTVL.

The sample holds one count of this clone. The chain employs TRBV27 and TRBJ1-2; 10 bases are shared with TRBD1. This CDR3 has 15 amino acids. CDR1 and CDR2 (germline): MNHEY, SMNVEV (reference sequence). V was clipped by 4 bases and J by 3 bases; unmatched bases: 5. CDR3 sequence reads: CASSSVGTGDYGYTF. In DNA form, the CDR3 reads TGTGCCAGCAGTTCTGTAGGGACAGGGGACTATGGCTACACCTTC.

The chain combines TRBV6-5 with TRBJ1-5; D not resolved. Germline V gene sequence: CDR1 MNHEY, CDR2 SVGAGI. The V gene lost 0 bases and the J gene lost 7 bases, with 7 bases spanning the gap. The CDR3 loop spans 13 amino acids. The CDR3 DNA reads as TGTGCCAGCAGTTACTCGGTACGGCAGCCCCAGCATTTT. This encodes CASSYSVRQPQHF.

This chain links TRBV27 with TRBJ1-6, with D unresolved. The germline CDR1 and CDR2 sequences are MNHEY and SMNVEV (reference sequence). This CDR3 has 12 residues. Trimming shortened V by 4 bases and J by 11 bases, and 9 bases separated the two germline ends. CDR3: CASSSGSAPLHF. The CDR3 DNA is TGTGCCAGCAGTTCGGGGTCAGCACCCCTCCACTTT.

The chain combines TRBV5-1 with TRBJ2-1; D call uncertain. Between the trimmed V and J ends, which lost 1 base and 0 bases, there was a span of 8 bases. From germline, CDR1 is SGHRS and CDR2 YFSETQ. This CDR3 region has 15 residues. The CDR3 reads CASSLNPGSYNEQFF. The CDR3 bases are TGCGCCAGCAGCTTGAATCCGGGCTCCTACAATGAGCAGTTCTTC. The full variable domain, rest sourced from reference TRBV5-1 and TRBJ2-1, is KAGVTQTPRYLIKTRGQQVTLSCSPISGHRSVSWYQQTPGQGLQFLFEYFSETQRNKGNFPGRFSGRQFSNSRSEMNVSTLELGDSALYLCASSLNPGSYNEQFFGPGTRLTVL.

This chain joins TRBV20-1 and TRBJ2-1; D call uncertain. The CDR3 contains 11 residues. Trimming cost V 1 base and J 8 bases, with 6 bases left between them. Germline V gene data show CDR1 as DFQATT and CDR2 as SNEGSKA (reference sequence). The CDR3, as DNA: TGCAGTGCTAGAGTGATATATGAGCAGTTCTTC. It is translated as CSARVIYEQFF.

The genes are TRBV15 and TRBJ2-2, with TRBD2 matching over 13 bases. Germline trimming cut 0 bases from V and 1 base from J; bases unmatched to any gene: 8. The germline gives CDR1 LNHNV, CDR2 YYDKDF (reference sequence). This CDR3 spans 20 amino acids. DNA for the CDR3: TGTGCCACCAGCAGAGATAAAGGACTAGCGGGAGAGATGAACACCGGGGAGCTGTTTTTT. Its protein product is CATSRDKGLAGEMNTGELFF.

The rearrangement links TRBV6-1 to TRBJ1-2; D call uncertain. Germline values: CDR1 MNHNS, CDR2 SASEGT. CDR3 length equals 16 residues. Trimming cost V 0 bases and J 2 bases, with 13 bases left between them. CDR3 DNA sequence: TGTGCCAGCAGTGAAGCCTCCCCGGCGGCCAACTATGGCTACACCTTC. Translation gives CASSEASPAANYGYTF.